This TCR beta chain appears in the sequencing data of a study of blood T cell repertoires in COVID-19. The table came from immunoSEQ multiplex PCR; TCRdb's copy has only in-frame clones and leaves some out. The sample includes 40,000 to 50,000 clones, around 76% of them seen just once. This clone was seen more than once but under ten times. Germline CDR1 MNHNS, CDR2 SASEGT. CDR3 length: 13 amino acids. V dropped 2 bases and J dropped 8; count of bases not matched to a gene: 3. J is TRBJ1-2 and V is TRBV6-1; TRBD1 matches 9 bases. Sample: peripheral blood. This receptor was obtained from a man aged 65-85 years with active or convalescent COVID-19. CDR3 region: CASSERQGGGYTF. The DNA for the CDR3 is TGTGCCAGCAGTGAAAGACAGGGGGGAGGCTACACCTTC.